The 26 T cell receptor beta chains presented below share a single source sample, sequenced in a study of OX40 agonist ivuxolimab in advanced cancers. Only in-frame clones appear in the TCRdb table, and some are missing; sequencing was by immunoSEQ multiplex PCR. The sample yields approximately 61,000 clones, approximately 78% seen once. The sequences come from CD4+ or CD8+ T cells sorted from blood, collected in a trial of the OX40 agonist ivuxolimab. Source of these receptors: an adult with an advanced solid tumor such as melanoma, head and neck, liver or kidney cancer.

This clone was detected only once. The chain couples TRBV7-8 to TRBJ2-7; 8 bases are a match to TRBD1. The V and J ends lost 5 bases and 3 bases, in that order; junction bases with no gene match: 9. This CDR3 contains 15 residues. Germline-derived CDR1 and CDR2 are SGHVS and FQNEAQ. This CDR3 is CASSHSTGVIYEQYF. CDR3 nucleotides: TGTGCCAGCAGCCATTCGACAGGGGTCATCTACGAGCAGTACTTC.

On this clone itself: Germline is not matched at one junction end, which may reflect a read error. The chain employs TRBV7-9 and TRBJ2-3; 8 bases line up with TRBD2. CDR1 and CDR2 from the germline V gene are SEHNR and FQNEAQ (reference sequence). This CDR3 has 15 amino acids. CDR3 coding DNA: TGTGCCAGCACCTTACGGGGGGGAGGCACAGATACGCAGTATTTT. Translation gives CASTLRGGGTDTQYF.

This chain uses TRBV27 with TRBJ2-7; tentative D call: TRBD2 (6 bases). V gave up 6 bases and J gave up 0 bases, with 9 bases separating them. CDR3 length equals 13 residues. The germline V gene encodes CDR1 MNHEY and CDR2 SMNVEV (reference sequence). CDR3: CASRRGLSYEQYF. CDR3 DNA: TGTGCCAGCAGACGGGGACTCTCCTACGAGCAGTACTTC.

The chain joins TRBV5-4 to TRBJ2-5; 12 nucleotides match TRBD2. Germline lookup yields CDR1 SGHNT and CDR2 YYREEE (reference sequence). This CDR3 is built from 15 residues. Losses at the gene ends were 5 bases for V and 0 bases for J; bases not matched to a gene: 2. The CDR3 loop is CASSRTSGNQETQYF. The CDR3 coding sequence is TGTGCCAGCAGTCGGACTAGCGGGAACCAAGAGACCCAGTACTTC.

J is TRBJ1-2 and V is TRBV27; perhaps TRBD1 as D (6 bases). CDR3 size: 13 residues. Germline-derived CDR1 and CDR2 are MNHEY and SMNVEV (reference sequence). Trimming took off 6 bases at V and 8 bases at J, with 16 bases between the two ends. CDR3 in DNA: TGTGCCAGCAGGGTACAGGGCGGGAGAGGCTACACCTTC. Translating it yields CASRVQGGRGYTF.

Here the CDR3 DNA reads TGTGCCAGCAGCCAGGGGACTTACACTGAAGCTTTCTTT. Its translation: CASSQGTYTEAFF. V and J are TRBV6-5 and TRBJ1-1, with D possibly being TRBD1 (6 bases). The V and J ends lost 6 bases and 3 bases respectively, with 11 bases between them. CDR1 is MNHEY and CDR2 is SVGAGI in the germline V gene. The CDR3 contains 13 residues.

This clone was counted between two and nine times. This chain joins TRBV27 and TRBJ2-2, with D possibly being TRBD1 (5 bases). Germline loops: CDR1 MNHEY, CDR2 SMNVEV (reference sequence). This CDR3 region has 15 residues. Trimming removed 3 bases at V and 6 bases at J, with 14 bases between. For the CDR3, the DNA is TGTGCCAGCAGTTTCTCCAGGGAAGGGGCCGGGGAGCTGTTTTTT. Protein sequence: CASSFSREGAGELFF.

The CDR3 here is CASSPTGLAGDSSYNEQFF. The CDR3 coding sequence is TGTGCCAGCAGCCCTACGGGGCTAGCGGGGGATAGCTCCTACAATGAGCAGTTCTTC. This sequence joins TRBV13 and TRBJ2-1; 10 bases align to TRBD2. The CDR3 has 19 residues. Trimming at V came to 5 bases and at J to 0 bases, leaving 13 bases not matched to a gene. Germline values: CDR1 PRHDT, CDR2 FYEKMQ (reference sequence).

This chain joins TRBV30 and TRBJ1-3; possible D gene TRBD1, 5 bases. This CDR3 contains 15 residues. Germline loops: CDR1 GTSNPN, CDR2 SVGIG (reference sequence). V was trimmed by 4 bases and J by 2 bases, leaving 15 bases between them. The chain's CDR3 is CAWIPLGVPGNTIYF. The CDR3 DNA sequence: TGTGCCTGGATCCCTTTAGGGGTACCTGGAAACACCATATATTTT.

The genes are TRBV19 and TRBJ1-2; no firm D call. The CDR3 is 14 amino acids. Trimming cost V 5 bases and J 8 bases, with 18 bases left between them. The germline V gene has CDR1 LNHDA and CDR2 SQIVND (reference sequence). Here the CDR3 reads CASSSTTRPGGYTF. CDR3 DNA sequence: TGTGCCAGTAGTTCAACGACAAGACCGGGGGGCTACACCTTC.

V usage is TRBV7-9 and J usage is TRBJ1-1; perhaps TRBD1 as D (5 bases). Germline V gene sequence: CDR1 SEHNR, CDR2 FQNEAQ (reference sequence). V was shortened by 2 bases and J by 6 bases, with 7 bases between the two germline ends. The CDR3 has 12 residues. The CDR3 loop is CASSLWGSEAFF. DNA of the CDR3: TGTGCCAGCAGCTTATGGGGGTCTGAAGCTTTCTTT.

The chain is built from TRBV5-1 and TRBJ2-2, with 7 positions matching TRBD2. V shed 0 bases and J 1 base; nucleotides not matched to a gene: 0. The CDR3 totals 15 residues. CDR1 and CDR2 from the germline V gene are SGHRS and YFSETQ. The CDR3 nucleotides read TGCGCCAGCAGCTTGGCTAGCGGGAACACCGGGGAGCTGTTTTTT. Translating it yields CASSLASGNTGELFF.

V and J are TRBV18 and TRBJ2-5, with 14 bases identical to TRBD2. With V trimmed by 3 bases and J by 10 bases, 4 bases remained unmatched. The CDR3 runs 14 residues. Germline V gene sequence: CDR1 KGHSH, CDR2 LQKENI. This CDR3 is CASSPGTSGSVQYF. The CDR3 nucleotides read TGTGCCAGCTCACCCGGGACTAGCGGGAGCGTCCAGTACTTC.

This sequence joins TRBV27 and TRBJ2-1; D possibly corresponds to TRBD2 (7 bases). CDR1 MNHEY and CDR2 SMNVEV come from the germline V gene (reference sequence). The V and J ends lost 9 bases and 2 bases respectively, with 17 bases between them. This CDR3 region has 15 residues. The CDR3 loop reads CASGGATTTYNEQFF. CDR3 DNA: TGTGCCAGTGGGGGGGCAACGACTACCTACAATGAGCAGTTCTTC.

The chain employs TRBV7-2 and TRBJ2-7; TRBD2 might be the D (6 bases). Germline V gene data show CDR1 as SGHTA and CDR2 as FQGNSA. V lost 1 base and J lost 3, with 13 bases in between. This CDR3 comprises 15 residues. The CDR3 coding sequence is TGTGCCAGCAGCTTAGACGGGAGCGGTATCTACGAGCAGTACTTC. The encoded protein is CASSLDGSGIYEQYF. The variable domain in full, with the rest retrieved from reference TRBV7-2 and TRBJ2-7, is GAGVSQSPSNKVTEKGKDVELRCDPISGHTALYWYRQSLGQGLEFLIYFQGNSAPDKSGLPSDRFSAERTGGSVSTLTIQRTQQEDSAVYLCASSLDGSGIYEQYFGPGTRLTVT.

This sequence joins TRBV5-1 and TRBJ1-2; D is unresolved. Germline loops: CDR1 SGHRS, CDR2 YFSETQ. Trimming cost V 0 bases and J 4 bases, with 7 bases left between them. The CDR3 loop spans 13 amino acids. The CDR3 DNA sequence: TGCGCCAGCAGCTTGGGGAGTGGCTATGGCTACACCTTC. Protein product: CASSLGSGYGYTF.

The chain employs TRBV30 and TRBJ2-4; D remains unclear. The CDR3 spans 14 residues. Germline CDR1 GTSNPN, CDR2 SVGIG (reference sequence). V lost 1 base and J 4 bases, leaving 11 bases between the germline ends. The DNA for the CDR3 is TGTGCCTGGAGTGGACCAGACGGGAAAAACATTCAGTACTTC. It encodes CAWSGPDGKNIQYF.

The genes are TRBV30 and TRBJ1-6; D is uncertain. Trimming cost V 3 bases and J 0 bases, with 12 bases left between them. Per the germline V gene, CDR1 is GTSNPN and CDR2 is SVGIG (reference sequence). The CDR3 sequence is 16 residues long. CDR3 loop: CAWSPSSYSYNSPLHF. The CDR3 nucleotides read TGTGCCTGGAGCCCGTCGAGCTACTCCTATAATTCACCCCTCCACTTT. The full variable domain, completed using reference TRBV30 and TRBJ1-6, is SQTIHQWPATLVQPVGSPLSLECTVEGTSNPNLYWYRQAAGRGLQLLFYSVGIGQISSEVPQNLSASRPQDRQFILSSKKLLLSDSGFYLCAWSPSSYSYNSPLHFGNGTRLTVT.

CDR3 sequence reads: CASTGDRYYEQYF. The DNA of the CDR3 is TGTGCCAGCACCGGGGACAGGTACTACGAGCAGTACTTC. The chain links TRBV28 to TRBJ2-7; the match to TRBD1 covers 8 bases. The germline V gene encodes CDR1 MDHEN and CDR2 SYDVKM. The V gene end was trimmed by 7 bases and the J gene end by 3 bases; junction bases not matched to a gene: 5. The CDR3 runs to 13 residues.

This rearrangement joins TRBV7-2 to TRBJ2-1; unclear D gene. This CDR3 spans 13 amino acids. V lost 6 bases to trimming and J lost 5 bases, with 11 bases between them. From germline, CDR1 is SGHTA and CDR2 FQGNSA. The chain's CDR3 is CASRGTNDNEQFF. CDR3 sequence (DNA): TGTGCCAGCAGGGGAACCAATGACAATGAGCAGTTCTTC. Full variable domain (outside the CDR3, taken from reference TRBV7-2 and TRBJ2-1): GAGVSQSPSNKVTEKGKDVELRCDPISGHTALYWYRQSLGQGLEFLIYFQGNSAPDKSGLPSDRFSAERTGGSVSTLTIQRTQQEDSAVYLCASRGTNDNEQFFGPGTRLTVL.

The chain uses TRBV19 and TRBJ1-5, with 8 bases that match TRBD1. The CDR3 covers 19 residues. Unmatched junction bases numbered 14, after V lost 4 bases and J lost 0 bases. Germline-derived CDR1 and CDR2 are LNHDA and SQIVND (reference sequence). CDR3 in DNA: TGTGCCAGTAGTAAGGACAGGGAGATTTTCGGCTATAGCAATCAGCCCCAGCATTTT. Translation gives CASSKDREIFGYSNQPQHF.

In regard to this clone: At one boundary the junction diverges from the germline segment, which might be a read error. The rearrangement links TRBV5-1 to TRBJ1-2; no definite D call. Per germline, CDR1 SGHRS and CDR2 YFSETQ. This CDR3 is built from 13 residues. CDR3 residues: CASSLTRGSGYTF. As DNA, the CDR3 is TGTGCCAGCAGCTTGACACGAGGAAGTGGCTACACCTTC.

The chain links TRBV5-6 to TRBJ1-2, with D possibly matching TRBD1 (5 bases). With 0 bases removed from V and 4 bases from J, the gap between germline ends came to 16 bases. Germline V lookup: CDR1 SGHDT, CDR2 YYEEEE. The CDR3 spans 16 residues. CDR3 loop: CASSLDGRVGIYGYTF. CDR3 nucleotides: TGTGCCAGCAGCTTGGACGGCAGGGTGGGGATCTATGGCTACACCTTC.

A few counts support this clone. The chain recombines TRBV29-1 with TRBJ2-5; TRBD1 matches 11 bases. The CDR3 sequence is 13 residues long. The ends lost 4 bases at V and 6 bases at J; junction bases unmatched: 4. CDR1 is SQVTM and CDR2 is ANQGSEA in the germline V gene. The CDR3 spells CSVGTGGLKTQYF. The CDR3 DNA follows: TGCAGCGTTGGGACAGGGGGCTTGAAGACCCAGTACTTC.

CDR3 in DNA: TGTGCCAGCAGTTTGCCGGGACGCCAAGAGACCCAGTACTTC. Residues: CASSLPGRQETQYF. The chain links TRBV25-1 to TRBJ2-5, with D perhaps given as TRBD1 or TRBD2 (5 bases each). V shed 5 bases and J shed 1 base, with 11 bases lying between them. Germline V gene lookup returns CDR1 MGHDK and CDR2 SYGVNS. This CDR3 contains 14 residues. Full variable domain (remainder filled in from reference TRBV25-1 and TRBJ2-5): EADIYQTPRYLVIGTGKKITLECSQTMGHDKMYWYQQDPGMELHLIHYSYGVNSTEKGDLSSESTVSRIRTEHFPLTLESARPSHTSQYLCASSLPGRQETQYFGPGTRLLVL.

The genes are TRBV5-1 and TRBJ1-4; D not resolved. CDR1 SGHRS and CDR2 YFSETQ come from the germline V gene. The V end lost 0 bases, the J end lost 5 bases, and 8 bases lay between the germline ends. CDR3 length equals 14 residues. CDR3 nucleotides: TGCGCCAGCAGCTTGGCGGCGGTCAATGAAAAACTGTTTTTT. Amino acids: CASSLAAVNEKLFF.